This entry describes one T cell receptor beta chain. One end of the junction varies from germline; a read error may be responsible. Per germline, CDR1 MNHNY and CDR2 SVGAGI (reference sequence). The CDR3 runs to 13 residues. The data stem from a study of control samples from healthy donors and cancer patients. Using immunoSEQ multiplex PCR, the repertoire was profiled, and TCRdb retains in-frame clones only, with some absent. The repertoire includes 150,000 to 200,000 clones, 80% to 90% of them detected once, and over 1.5% sits in the top ten. The chain joins TRBV6-6 to TRBJ2-7; a weak D match, TRBD1 (6 bases). The sample taken for sequencing was blood. The receptor was isolated from a man between 18 and 29 years old in good health. The CDR3: CASSNSQGYEQYF. The CDR3 DNA reads as TGTGCCAGCAGTAACTCACAGGGCTACGAGCAGTACTTC.